This TCR beta chain was profiled in a study of cytomegalovirus exposure and HLA in healthy donors. The V end lost 6 bases, the J end lost 6 bases, and 12 bases lay between the germline ends. This CDR3 has 13 amino acids. Germline-derived CDR1 and CDR2 are MNHNY and SVGAGI (reference sequence). 60 Vbeta and 13 Jbeta primers were used in PCR. The data were produced by immunoSEQ multiplex PCR, yet TCRdb's version contains in-frame clones alone and is incomplete. Here the sample spans about 190,000 clones, approximately 75% being singletons. Sample: PBMCs. The source of this sequence is a man under 40 in good health and CMV-seropositive. This chain joins TRBV6-6 and TRBJ1-5; weak D call: TRBD1 (5 bases). This CDR3 is CASRSGQGQPQHF. The CDR3 coding sequence is TGTGCCAGCAGAAGTGGGCAGGGTCAGCCCCAGCATTTT.